This entry lists 9 T cell receptor beta chains sequenced from one sample in a study of cytomegalovirus exposure and HLA in healthy donors. TCRdb's table, derived via immunoSEQ multiplex PCR, lists solely in-frame clones and lacks some. The table has some 68,000 clones, over 95% seen once; the top ten hold over 2%. The sequenced sample consisted of PBMCs. All receptors come from a man younger than 35 in good health and CMV-seronegative.

V usage is TRBV19 and J usage is TRBJ1-5; possibly TRBD1 for D (6 bases). There are 14 residues in the CDR3. Trimming stripped 4 bases from V and 4 bases from J, with 11 bases between. Germline V gene sequence: CDR1 LNHDA, CDR2 SQIVND (reference sequence). CDR3 DNA: TGTGCCAGTAGTAAGAGGGGGGGGAATCAGCCCCAGCATTTT. Protein: CASSKRGGNQPQHF.

This chain connects TRBV9 to TRBJ2-2, with 10 bases fitting TRBD1. The CDR3 runs 17 residues. J was trimmed by 7 bases and V by 0 bases; bases with no gene match: 9. Looked up from germline, CDR1 is SGDLS and CDR2 is YYNGEE. As DNA, the CDR3 is TGTGCCAGCAGCGTAGCAAGGAGGGACAGGGGAAACGGGGAGCTGTTTTTT. Its protein is CASSVARRDRGNGELFF.

The rearrangement joins TRBV9 to TRBJ1-2; 10 bases align to TRBD1. Germline trimming cut 0 bases from V and 6 bases from J; bases unmatched to any gene: 2. The CDR3 totals 14 residues. The germline V gene has CDR1 SGDLS and CDR2 YYNGEE. The chain's CDR3 is CASSVDGTGDGYTF. CDR3 nucleotides: TGTGCCAGCAGCGTAGATGGGACAGGGGATGGCTACACCTTC. Filled out from reference TRBV9 and TRBJ1-2, the complete variable domain reads DSGVTQTPKHLITATGQRVTLRCSPRSGDLSVYWYQQSLDQGLQFLIQYYNGEERAKGNILERFSAQQFPDLHSELNLSSLELGDSALYFCASSVDGTGDGYTFGSGTRLTVV.

The chain carries TRBV18 and TRBJ2-2, with a weak D call TRBD1 (5 bases). The V and J ends lost 0 bases and 3 bases respectively, with 8 bases between them. CDR1 KGHSH and CDR2 LQKENI come from the germline V gene. The CDR3 consists of 15 residues. The DNA for the CDR3 is TGTGCCAGCTCACCACCCAGGGTGGACACCGGGGAGCTGTTTTTT. This translates into CASSPPRVDTGELFF.

This chain joins TRBV2 and TRBJ2-1, with 9 bases that match TRBD1. Germline values: CDR1 SNHLY, CDR2 FYNNEI. The CDR3 sequence is 14 residues long. The junction had 7 bases not matched to a gene; V was cut back by 6 bases and J by 7 bases. CDR3 protein: CASRPGQGRNEQFF. In DNA form, the CDR3 reads TGTGCCAGCAGACCGGGACAGGGTAGGAATGAGCAGTTCTTC. Based on the CDR3 plus reference TRBV2 and TRBJ2-1, the full variable domain is EPEVTQTPSHQVTQMGQEVILRCVPISNHLYFYWYRQILGQKVEFLVSFYNNEISEKSEIFDDQFSVERPDGSNFTLKIRSTKLEDSAMYFCASRPGQGRNEQFFGPGTRLTVL.

This chain's CDR3 is CASSFAETSTDTQYF. The CDR3 bases are TGTGCCAGCAGCTTTGCCGAGACTAGCACAGATACGCAGTATTTT. The V gene is TRBV7-9, the J gene TRBJ2-3; D ambiguous. The CDR3 sequence is 15 residues long. Germline CDR1 is SEHNR and CDR2 is FQNEAQ (reference sequence). The V and J ends lost 3 bases and 0 bases respectively, with 10 bases between them.

This rearrangement joins TRBV6-5 to TRBJ1-2, with 7 bases fitting TRBD1. Trimming cost V 0 bases and J 4 bases; bases outside gene matches: 5. CDR1 is MNHEY, CDR2 SVGAGI, per germline. The CDR3 runs 15 residues. CDR3 loop: CASSYSRQGGYGYTF. The CDR3 DNA reads TGTGCCAGCAGTTACTCGAGACAGGGAGGCTATGGCTACACCTTC.

The rearrangement joins TRBV11-3 to TRBJ2-7, with 11 bases identical to TRBD2. The CDR3 consists of 15 residues. The V segment lost 6 bases and the J segment 6 bases; nucleotides outside the gene matches: 10. CDR1 is SGHNT, CDR2 YENEEA, per germline. The CDR3 DNA reads TGTGCCAGCAGAGATAGCGGGAGGGCCCTCGGCGAGCAGTACTTC. Translated, it gives CASRDSGRALGEQYF.

This chain links TRBV2 with TRBJ1-3; 9 bases match TRBD1. The trim removed 0 bases at V and 0 bases at J, leaving 3 bases unmatched. The CDR3 loop spans 17 amino acids. Germline-derived CDR1 and CDR2 are SNHLY and FYNNEI. Here the CDR3 reads CASSEAGTGTSGNTIYF. The CDR3 bases are TGTGCCAGCAGTGAAGCGGGGACAGGGACCTCTGGAAACACCATATATTTT.